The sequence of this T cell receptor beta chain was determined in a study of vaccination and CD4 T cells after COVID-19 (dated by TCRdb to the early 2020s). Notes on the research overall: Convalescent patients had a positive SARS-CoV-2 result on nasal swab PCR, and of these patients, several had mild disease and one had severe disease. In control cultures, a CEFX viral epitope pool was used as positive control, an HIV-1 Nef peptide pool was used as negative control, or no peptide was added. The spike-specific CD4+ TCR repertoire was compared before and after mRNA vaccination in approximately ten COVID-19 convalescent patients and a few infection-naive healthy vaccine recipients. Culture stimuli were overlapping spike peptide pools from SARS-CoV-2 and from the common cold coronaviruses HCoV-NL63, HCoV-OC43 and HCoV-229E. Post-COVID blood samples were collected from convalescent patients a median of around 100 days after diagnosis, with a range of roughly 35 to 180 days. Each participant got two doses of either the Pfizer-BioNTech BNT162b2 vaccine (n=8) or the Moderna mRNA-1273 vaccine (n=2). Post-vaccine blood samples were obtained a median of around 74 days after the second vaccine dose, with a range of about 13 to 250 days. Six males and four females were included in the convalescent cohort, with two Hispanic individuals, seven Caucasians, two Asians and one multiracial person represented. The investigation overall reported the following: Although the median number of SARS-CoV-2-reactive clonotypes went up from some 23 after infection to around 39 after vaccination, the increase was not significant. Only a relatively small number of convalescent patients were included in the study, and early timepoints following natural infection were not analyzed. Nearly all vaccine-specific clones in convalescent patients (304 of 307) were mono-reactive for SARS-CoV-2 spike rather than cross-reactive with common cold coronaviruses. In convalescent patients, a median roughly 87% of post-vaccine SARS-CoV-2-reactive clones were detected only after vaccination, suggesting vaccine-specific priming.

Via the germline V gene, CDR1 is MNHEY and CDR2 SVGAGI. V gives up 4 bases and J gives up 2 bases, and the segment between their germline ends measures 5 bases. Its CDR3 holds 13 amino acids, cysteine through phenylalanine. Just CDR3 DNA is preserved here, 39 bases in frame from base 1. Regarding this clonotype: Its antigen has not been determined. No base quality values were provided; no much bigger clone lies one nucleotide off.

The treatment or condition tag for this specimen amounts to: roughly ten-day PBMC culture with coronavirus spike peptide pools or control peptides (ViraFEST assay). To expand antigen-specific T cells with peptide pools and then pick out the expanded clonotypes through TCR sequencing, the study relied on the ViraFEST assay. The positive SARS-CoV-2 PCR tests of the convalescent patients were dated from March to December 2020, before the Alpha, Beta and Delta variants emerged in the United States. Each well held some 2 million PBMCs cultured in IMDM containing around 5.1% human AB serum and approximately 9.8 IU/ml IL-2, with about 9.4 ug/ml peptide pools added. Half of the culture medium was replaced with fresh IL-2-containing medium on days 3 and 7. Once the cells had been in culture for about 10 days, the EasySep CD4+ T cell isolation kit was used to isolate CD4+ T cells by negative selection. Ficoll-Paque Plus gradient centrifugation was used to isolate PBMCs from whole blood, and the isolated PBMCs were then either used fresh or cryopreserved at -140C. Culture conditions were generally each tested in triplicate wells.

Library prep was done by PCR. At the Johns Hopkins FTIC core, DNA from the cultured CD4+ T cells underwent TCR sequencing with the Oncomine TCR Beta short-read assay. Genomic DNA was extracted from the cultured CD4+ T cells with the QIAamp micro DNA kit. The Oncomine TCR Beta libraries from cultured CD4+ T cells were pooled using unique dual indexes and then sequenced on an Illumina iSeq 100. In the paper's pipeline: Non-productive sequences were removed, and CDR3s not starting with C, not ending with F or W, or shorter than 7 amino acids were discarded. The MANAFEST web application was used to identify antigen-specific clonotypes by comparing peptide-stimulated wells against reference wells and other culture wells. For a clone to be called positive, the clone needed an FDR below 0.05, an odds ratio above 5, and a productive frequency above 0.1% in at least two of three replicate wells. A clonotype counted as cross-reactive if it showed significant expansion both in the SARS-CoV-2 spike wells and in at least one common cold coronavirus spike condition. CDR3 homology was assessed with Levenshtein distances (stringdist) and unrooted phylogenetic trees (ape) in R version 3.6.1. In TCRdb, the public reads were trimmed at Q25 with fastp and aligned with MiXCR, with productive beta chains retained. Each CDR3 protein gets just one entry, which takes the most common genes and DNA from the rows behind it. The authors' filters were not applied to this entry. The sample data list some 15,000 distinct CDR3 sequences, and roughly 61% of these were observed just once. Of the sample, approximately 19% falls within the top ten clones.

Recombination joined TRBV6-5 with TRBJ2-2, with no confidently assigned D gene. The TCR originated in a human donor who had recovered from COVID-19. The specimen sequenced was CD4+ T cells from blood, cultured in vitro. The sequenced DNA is TGTGCCAGCAGTTCCCCTAACACCGGGGAGCTGTTTTTT. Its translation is CASSSPNTGELFF.